This paragraph reports one TCR beta chain. This sample stems from a study of cytomegalovirus exposure and HLA in healthy donors. CDR1 LGHNA and CDR2 YSLEER come from the germline V gene. The CDR3 totals 17 residues. V lost 0 bases, J lost 5 bases, and 8 bases stayed unmatched. The PCR ran on 60 Vbeta and 13 Jbeta primers. Libraries were prepared by immunoSEQ multiplex PCR; TCRdb keeps only in-frame clonotypes and omits some of them. The table lists some 99,000 clones, around four fifths of them singletons, with roughly 2% in the top ten. Material for sequencing was PBMCs. The chain couples TRBV4-3 to TRBJ2-4, with 9 bases lining up with TRBD2. The TCR comes from a man in his forties in good health and CMV-seronegative. The CDR3 sequence: CASSQDALAGYENIQYF. The CDR3 DNA is TGCGCCAGCAGCCAAGATGCGCTAGCGGGATATGAAAACATTCAGTACTTC.